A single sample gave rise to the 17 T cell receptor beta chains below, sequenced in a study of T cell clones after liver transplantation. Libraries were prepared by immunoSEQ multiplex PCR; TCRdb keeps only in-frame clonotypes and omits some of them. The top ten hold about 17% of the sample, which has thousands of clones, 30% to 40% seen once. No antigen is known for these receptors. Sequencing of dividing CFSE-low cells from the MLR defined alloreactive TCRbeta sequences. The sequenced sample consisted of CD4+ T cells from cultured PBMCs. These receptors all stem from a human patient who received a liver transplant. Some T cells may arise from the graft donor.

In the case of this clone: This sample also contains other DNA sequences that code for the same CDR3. CDR3 amino acids: CAISEPLDRGETQYF. The CDR3 coding sequence is TGTGCCATCAGTGAGCCCCTGGACCGGGGGGAGACCCAGTACTTC. The rearrangement uses TRBV10-3 and TRBJ2-5, with TRBD2 as a possible D gene (6 bases). CDR3 length equals 15 residues. Germline V gene sequence: CDR1 ENHRY, CDR2 SYGVKD. Trimming cost V 2 bases and J 5 bases, with 15 bases left between them.

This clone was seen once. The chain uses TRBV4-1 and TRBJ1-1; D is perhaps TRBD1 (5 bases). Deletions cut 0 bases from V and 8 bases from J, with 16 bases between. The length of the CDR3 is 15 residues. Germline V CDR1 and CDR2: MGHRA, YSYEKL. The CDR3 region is CASSQEFSGNREAFF. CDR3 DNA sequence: TGCGCCAGCAGCCAAGAATTCTCGGGCAACAGGGAAGCTTTCTTT.

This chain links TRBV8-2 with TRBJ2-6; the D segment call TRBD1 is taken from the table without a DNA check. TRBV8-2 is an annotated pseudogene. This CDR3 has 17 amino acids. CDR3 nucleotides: TGTGGCAAACCGTTAAAGATAACACAAAGTCGGGCCAACGTCCTGACTTTC. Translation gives CGKPLKITQSRANVLTF.

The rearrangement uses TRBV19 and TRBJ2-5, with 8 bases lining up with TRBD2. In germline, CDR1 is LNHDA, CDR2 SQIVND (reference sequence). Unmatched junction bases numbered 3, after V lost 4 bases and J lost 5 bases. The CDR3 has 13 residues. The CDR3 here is CASSRGLAETQYF. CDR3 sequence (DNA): TGTGCCAGTAGTAGAGGACTAGCTGAGACCCAGTACTTC.

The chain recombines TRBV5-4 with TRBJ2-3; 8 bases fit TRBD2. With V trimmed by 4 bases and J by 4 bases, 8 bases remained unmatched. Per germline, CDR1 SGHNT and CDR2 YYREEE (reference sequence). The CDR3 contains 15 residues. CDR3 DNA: TGTGCCAGCAGCCGGAGCGGGAGCACCGCAGATACGCAGTATTTT. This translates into CASSRSGSTADTQYF.

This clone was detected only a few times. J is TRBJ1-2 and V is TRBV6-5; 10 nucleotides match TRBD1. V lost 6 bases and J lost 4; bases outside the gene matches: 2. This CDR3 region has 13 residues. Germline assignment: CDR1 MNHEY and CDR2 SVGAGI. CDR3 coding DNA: TGTGCCAGCAGCCGGGACAGGGGCTATGGCTACACCTTC. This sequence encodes CASSRDRGYGYTF.

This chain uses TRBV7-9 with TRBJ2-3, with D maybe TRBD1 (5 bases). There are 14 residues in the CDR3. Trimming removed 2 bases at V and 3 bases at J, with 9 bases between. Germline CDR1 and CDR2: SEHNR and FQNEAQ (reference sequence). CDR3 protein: CASSLTDTTDTQYF. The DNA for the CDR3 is TGTGCCAGCAGCTTAACGGACACAACAGATACGCAGTATTTT.

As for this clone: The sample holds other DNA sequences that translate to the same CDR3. CDR3 region: CASSPGQGPGNTIYF. The CDR3 DNA is TGTGCCAGCAGCCCTGGACAGGGACCTGGAAACACCATATATTTT. The rearrangement uses TRBV11-3 and TRBJ1-3; 8 bases align to TRBD1. J gave up 2 bases and V 5 bases, and 5 bases lay outside the gene matches. Germline CDR1 reads SGHNT; CDR2 reads YENEEA. The CDR3 spans 15 residues.

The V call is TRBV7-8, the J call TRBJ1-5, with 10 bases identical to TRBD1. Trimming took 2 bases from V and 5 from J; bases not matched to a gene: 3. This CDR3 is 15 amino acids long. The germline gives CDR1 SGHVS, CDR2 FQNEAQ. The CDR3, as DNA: TGTGCCAGCAGCTTATACGGGACAGGGGATCAGCCCCAGCATTTT. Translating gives CASSLYGTGDQPQHF.

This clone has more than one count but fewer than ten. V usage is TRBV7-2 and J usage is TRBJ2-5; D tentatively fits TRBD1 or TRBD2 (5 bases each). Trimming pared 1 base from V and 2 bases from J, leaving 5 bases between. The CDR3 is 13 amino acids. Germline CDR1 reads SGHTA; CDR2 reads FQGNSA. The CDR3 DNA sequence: TGTGCCAGCAGCTTAGGGGGGCAAGAGACCCAGTACTTC. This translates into CASSLGGQETQYF. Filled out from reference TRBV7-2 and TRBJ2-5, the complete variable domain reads GAGVSQSPSNKVTEKGKDVELRCDPISGHTALYWYRQSLGQGLEFLIYFQGNSAPDKSGLPSDRFSAERTGGSVSTLTIQRTQQEDSAVYLCASSLGGQETQYFGPGTRLLVL.

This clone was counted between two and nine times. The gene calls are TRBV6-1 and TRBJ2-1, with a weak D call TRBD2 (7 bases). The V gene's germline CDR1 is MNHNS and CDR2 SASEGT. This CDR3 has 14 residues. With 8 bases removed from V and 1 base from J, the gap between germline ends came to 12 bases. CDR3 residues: CASGGGRSYNEQFF. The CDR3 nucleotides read TGTGCCAGCGGGGGGGGCCGTTCCTACAATGAGCAGTTCTTC.

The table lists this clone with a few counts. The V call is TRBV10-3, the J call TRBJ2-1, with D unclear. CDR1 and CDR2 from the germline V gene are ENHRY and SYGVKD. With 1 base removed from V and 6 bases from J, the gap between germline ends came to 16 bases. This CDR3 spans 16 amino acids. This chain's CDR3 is CAISELRTTPGNEQFF. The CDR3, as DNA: TGTGCCATCAGTGAGTTACGGACCACCCCCGGCAATGAGCAGTTCTTC.

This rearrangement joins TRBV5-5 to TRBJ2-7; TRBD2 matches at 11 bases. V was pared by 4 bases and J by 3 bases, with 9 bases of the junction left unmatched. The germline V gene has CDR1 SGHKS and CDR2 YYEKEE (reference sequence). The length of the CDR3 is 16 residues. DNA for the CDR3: TGTGCCAGCAGCGTGGGCGGACTAGCGGGCAACTACGAGCAGTACTTC. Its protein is CASSVGGLAGNYEQYF.

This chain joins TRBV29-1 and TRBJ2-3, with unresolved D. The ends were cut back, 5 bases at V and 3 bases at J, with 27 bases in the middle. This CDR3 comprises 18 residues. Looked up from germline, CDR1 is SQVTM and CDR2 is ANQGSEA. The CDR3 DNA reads TGCAGCGTTACACGCGGCAAAAATCAACACTTCGCAACAGATACGCAGTATTTT. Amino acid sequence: CSVTRGKNQHFATDTQYF.

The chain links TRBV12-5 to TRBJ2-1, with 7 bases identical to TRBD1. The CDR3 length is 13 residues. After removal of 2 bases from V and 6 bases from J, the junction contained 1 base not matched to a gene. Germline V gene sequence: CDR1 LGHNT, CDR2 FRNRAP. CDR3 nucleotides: TGTGCTAGTGGTTTGCACAGGGGCAATGAGCAGTTCTTC. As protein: CASGLHRGNEQFF.

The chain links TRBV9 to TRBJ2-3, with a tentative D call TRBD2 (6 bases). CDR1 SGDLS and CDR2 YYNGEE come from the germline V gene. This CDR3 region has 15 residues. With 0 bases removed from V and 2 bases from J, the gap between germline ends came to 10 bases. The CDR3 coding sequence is TGTGCCAGCAGCGTAGCTACGGGGGTCACAGATACGCAGTATTTT. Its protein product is CASSVATGVTDTQYF.

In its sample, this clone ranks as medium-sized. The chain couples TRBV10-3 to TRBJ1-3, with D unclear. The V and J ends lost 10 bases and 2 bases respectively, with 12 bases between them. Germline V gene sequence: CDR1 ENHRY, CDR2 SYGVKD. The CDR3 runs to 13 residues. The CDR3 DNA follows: TGTGCCACCCATGAGAGCGCTGGAAACACCATATATTTT. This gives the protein CATHESAGNTIYF.